The source of this T cell receptor beta chain is a study of blood T cell repertoires in COVID-19. Study as a whole: Samples of COVID-19 (acute and convalescent) were obtained from the United States, Italy and Spain. PBMCs, B-cell-depleted T cells, or T cells were the source of the cDNA or gDNA that made up the material.

As handled by the study authors: Quantification of nucleated cells was approximated via reference gene primer amplification. Data came from immunoSEQ multiplex PCR; TCRdb stores just in-frame clones and leaves some out. The DNA was the basis for D and trimming; V, J and clone size are from that table. Found here are fewer than 200,000 clones, about 74% of them singletons; the top ten hold around 3%. The receptor comes from a woman aged 80 or over with acute or convalescent COVID-19. Input material: peripheral blood.

The CDR3 DNA is TGTGCCAGCAGTTTAGCCTTGACAGGGGGCTACGAGCAGTACTTC. The encoded protein is CASSLALTGGYEQYF. The chain employs TRBV27 and TRBJ2-7, with 9 bases matching TRBD1. The CDR3 consists of 15 residues. V was clipped by 2 bases and J by 3 bases; unmatched bases: 5. In germline, CDR1 is MNHEY, CDR2 SMNVEV (reference sequence).